This T cell receptor beta chain was sequenced for a study of tumor-infiltrating lymphocytes in localized non-small cell lung cancer. Across the study: Resected tumor was paired with non-adjacent uninvolved lung from the same patient.

Profiling relied on immunoSEQ multiplex PCR, and the TCRdb table lists in-frame clones only, not all of them. The sample records some 13,000 clones, 70% to 75% being singletons. The junction had 11 bases not matched to a gene; V was cut back by 9 bases and J by 10 bases. Germline V lookup: CDR1 MDHEN, CDR2 SYDVKM. This CDR3 has 12 amino acids. Study results and caveats: Higher tumor T cell infiltration than in uninvolved lung was supported by TCRbeta sequencing. IM1 and IM2 tumors showed no difference in T-cell fraction.

A word on this clone: Its target is unknown.

This TCR came from a human donor with non-small cell lung cancer. Sequencing used uninvolved lung tissue not adjacent to the tumor. V usage is TRBV28 and J usage is TRBJ1-1; TRBD1 matches at 7 bases. The CDR3 loop reads CASRAVQGGAFF. CDR3 nucleotides: TGTGCCAGTAGGGCGGTCCAGGGGGGAGCTTTCTTT.